This TCR beta chain was sequenced during a study of Ad26.COV2.S vaccination and SARS-CoV-2 variants. Study-wide context: It was the COV1001 Ad26.COV2.S trial arm that included the donor. Intramuscularly, Ad26.COV2.S was given either once or twice, 56 days apart. General study findings and limits: TCR breadth and depth estimates may have understated total T cell responses.

Per germline, CDR1 LGHDT and CDR2 YNNKEL (reference sequence). CDR3 length: 14 amino acids. V was clipped by 1 base and J by 8 bases, with 14 bases between them. Sequenced by immunoSEQ multiplex PCR; TCRdb stores in-frame clones only, minus some. Of about 480,000 clones listed, around 90% are singletons. Sample treatment: about 20 received Ad26.COV2.S at low or high dose, single or two shots; about five received placebo; per-sample allocation not given. Vaccine and placebo recipients were sampled on day 63 after the first injection. This clone was recorded a few times. Its specificity is not known. The sequence was collected from a person aged 18-65 years who received the Ad26.COV2.S COVID-19 vaccine or a placebo. The chain links TRBV3-1 (or the pseudogene TRBV3-2) to TRBJ1-2; no clear D gene. Specimen: peripheral blood, collected in a trial of Ad26.COV2.S vaccine versus placebo. This CDR3 reads CASSQVEGSGGYTF. For the CDR3, the DNA is TGTGCCAGCAGCCAAGTGGAAGGGTCTGGAGGCTACACCTTC.